This TCR beta chain was documented in a study of T cells in Graves' hyperthyroidism and ophthalmopathy. Regarding the study as a whole: Model output signaled ophthalmopathy a median approximately 6 months ahead of onset.

Trimming cost V 4 bases and J 7 bases, with 14 bases left between them. CDR1 and CDR2 from the germline V gene are MGHDK and SYGVNS. This CDR3 comprises 14 residues. It was RNA transcripts that yielded the amplified TCR beta CDR3 regions. RT-PCR in the first round (using the HTBI primer set) targeted the TCR CDR3. TCRdb re-derived calls from the multiplex PCR reads in MiXCR, one entry per CDR3 protein. The table includes 700,000 or so distinct CDR3 sequences, about 17% detected once. This clonotype has only a few counts. Its specificity is not known. The sample comprised blood. The V call is TRBV25-1, the J call TRBJ2-1; tentatively, D is TRBD1 or TRBD2 (5 bases each). The clonotype was recovered from a man aged 18 to 35 with Graves' hyperthyroidism. The CDR3 here is CASSVPGPGNEQFF. In nucleotides, the CDR3 is TGTGCCAGCAGTGTTCCGGGACCCGGGAATGAGCAGTTCTTC.